This T cell receptor beta chain appears in the sequencing data of a study of blood T cell repertoires in COVID-19. The data were produced by immunoSEQ multiplex PCR, yet TCRdb's version contains in-frame clones alone and is incomplete. This sample has approximately 450,000 clones; about 85% occur once, and the top ten carry roughly 1.8%. Trimming removed 1 base from V and 9 bases from J, with 14 bases in between. Germline CDR1 SGHRS, CDR2 YFSETQ. CDR3 length equals 15 residues. Researchers sorted participants into cohorts using their self-reported clinical history. Input material: PBMCs or T cells enriched from blood (not recorded which). This sequence was found in a woman aged 18-29 years with acute COVID-19. The chain is built from TRBV5-1 and TRBJ1-6; D is perhaps TRBD1 (6 bases). CDR3 loop: CASSLSVRGRSPLHF. The CDR3 DNA sequence: TGCGCCAGCAGCTTGTCCGTCAGGGGTCGTTCACCCCTCCACTTT.